These T cell receptor beta chains were read from a single sample in a study of shared clonotypes between healthy human individuals. The assay was immunoSEQ multiplex PCR, and TCRdb's table has in-frame clones only and misses some. The top ten hold around 1.8% of the sample, which has 700,000 or so clones, about two thirds seen once. Sample: memory CD4+ T cells sorted from blood. These receptors came from a woman aged 25-40 years in good health. Each CDR3 is given with its conserved first and last residue. The D gene is left open where the match is weak. Rows may omit the clone size; those that give it use once, few, many or a size class.

size	V	J	D	CDR3	DNA
.	TRBV27	TRBJ2-4	TRBD1	CASSPTSLGTGFKNIQYF	TGTGCCAGCAGTCCCACCTCCTTAGGGACAGGGTTCAAAAACATTCAGTACTTC
.	TRBV2	TRBJ1-1	TRBD1	CASSPQGRTEAFF	TGTGCCAGCAGTCCACAGGGGAGGACTGAAGCTTTCTTT
.	TRBV28	TRBJ2-1	.	CASSDLGTITSYNEQFF	TGTGCCAGCAGTGACCTGGGAACTATCACTTCCTACAATGAGCAGTTCTTC
.	TRBV20-1	TRBJ2-3	TRBD1	CSAGPGQVQYF	TGCAGTGCTGGGCCGGGACAGGTGCAGTATTTT
.	TRBV11-2	TRBJ2-3	.	CASSSGYINTDTQYF	TGTGCCAGCAGTTCGGGGTACATAAACACAGATACGCAGTATTTT
.	TRBV19	TRBJ2-2	TRBD2	CASSIFRLAGRAGELFF	TGTGCCAGTAGTATATTTCGGCTAGCGGGAAGGGCCGGGGAGCTGTTTTTT
.	TRBV5-4	TRBJ2-1	TRBD2	CASSSLAGESYNEQFF	TGTGCCAGCAGCTCGTTAGCGGGAGAGTCCTACAATGAGCAGTTCTTC
.	TRBV6-6	TRBJ1-1	.	CASSGPRGVNTEAFF	TGTGCCAGCAGTGGACCCCGGGGGGTGAACACTGAAGCTTTCTTT
.	TRBV2	TRBJ2-1	TRBD1	CASSEPGQGYNEQFF	TGTGCCAGCAGTGAGCCGGGACAGGGCTACAATGAGCAGTTCTTC
.	TRBV10-3	TRBJ1-1	.	CAISGYRENTEAFF	TGTGCCATCAGTGGATACAGGGAGAACACTGAAGCTTTCTTT
few	TRBV30	TRBJ1-1	.	CAWRTALNTEAFF	TGTGCCTGGCGGACAGCCTTGAACACTGAAGCTTTCTTT